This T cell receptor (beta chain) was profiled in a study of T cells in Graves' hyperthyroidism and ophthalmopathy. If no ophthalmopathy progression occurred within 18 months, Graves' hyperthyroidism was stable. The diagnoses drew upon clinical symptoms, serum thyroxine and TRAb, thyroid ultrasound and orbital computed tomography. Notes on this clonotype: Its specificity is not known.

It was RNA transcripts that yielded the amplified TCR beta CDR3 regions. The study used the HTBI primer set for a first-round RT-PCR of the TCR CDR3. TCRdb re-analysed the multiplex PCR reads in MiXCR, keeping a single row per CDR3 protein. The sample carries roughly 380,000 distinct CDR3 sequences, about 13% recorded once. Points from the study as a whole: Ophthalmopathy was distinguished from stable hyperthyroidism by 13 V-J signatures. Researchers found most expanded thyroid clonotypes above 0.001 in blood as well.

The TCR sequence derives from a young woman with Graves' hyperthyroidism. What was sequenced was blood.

This CDR3 is CASSLARGGKETQYF. The CDR3 DNA reads as TGCGCCAGCAGCTTGGCCCGGGGCGGAAAAGAGACCCAGTACTTC. The genes are TRBV5-1 and TRBJ2-5; D could derive from TRBD1 or TRBD2 (5 bases each). This CDR3 has 15 residues. V was pared by 0 bases and J by 3 bases, with 12 bases between. Germline V gene lookup returns CDR1 SGHRS and CDR2 YFSETQ.